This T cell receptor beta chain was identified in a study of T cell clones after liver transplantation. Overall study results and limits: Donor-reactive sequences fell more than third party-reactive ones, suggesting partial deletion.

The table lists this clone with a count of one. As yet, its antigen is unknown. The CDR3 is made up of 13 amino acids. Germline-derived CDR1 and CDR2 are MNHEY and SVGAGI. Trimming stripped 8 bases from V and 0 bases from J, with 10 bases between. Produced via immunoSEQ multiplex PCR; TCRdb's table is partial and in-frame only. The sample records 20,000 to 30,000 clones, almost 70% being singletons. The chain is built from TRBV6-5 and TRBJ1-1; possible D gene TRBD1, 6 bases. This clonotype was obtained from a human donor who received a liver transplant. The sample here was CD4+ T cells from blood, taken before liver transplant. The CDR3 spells CASGGQLNTEAFF. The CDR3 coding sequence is TGTGCCAGCGGGGGACAATTGAACACTGAAGCTTTCTTT.